The clone carrying this T cell receptor (beta chain) was seen ten or more times. Its antigen is currently unknown. The CDR3 is 16 amino acids. V gave up 7 bases and J gave up 8 bases; unmatched junction bases: 13. Germline V lookup: CDR1 SGHDT, CDR2 YYEEEE. Everyone who gave samples was a healthy Caucasian. This sample is drawn from a study of identical twins. Study-wide points: A lower insertion count was a feature of abundant cord blood beta clonotypes, with no such feature in memory repertoires. Interpretation of the results relied on cross-sectional statistical analysis and not on following the same donors.

The authors used template switching to add a universal primer site and gave cDNA unique molecular identifiers. TCRdb reprocessed the 5' RACE reads via MiXCR and lists one record per CDR3 protein. This sample has about 430,000 distinct CDR3 sequences; around a sixth occur once, and the top ten carry around 10%. The specimen was naive T cells sorted from blood. The source is a man aged 50-60 years in good health. The chain is built from TRBV5-6 and TRBJ2-1; 12 nucleotides agree with TRBD1. The chain's CDR3 is CASSTLGQGAVDEQFF. The CDR3, as DNA: TGTGCCAGCTCAACCCTGGGACAGGGGGCGGTCGATGAGCAGTTCTTC.